Listed below are T cell receptor beta chains from one sample, sequenced in a study of blood T cell repertoires in COVID-19. Libraries were prepared by immunoSEQ multiplex PCR; TCRdb keeps only in-frame clonotypes and omits some of them. The sample has about 140,000 clones; around 90% are singletons. Material for sequencing was peripheral blood. The origin of the receptors is a human donor in a cohort sampled during active COVID-19. CDR3s include the opening cysteine and the closing phenylalanine or tryptophan. The D gene is left open where the match is weak. Rows give clone size only sometimes, using once, few, many, or a class for an expanded clone.

TRBV11-2,-,TRBJ1-6,-,CASSLGRVYNSPLHF,TGTGCCAGCAGCTTAGGCCGGGTCTATAATTCACCCCTCCACTTT
TRBV5-1,once,TRBJ2-7,TRBD2,CASSGTTHYEQYF,TGCGCCAGCTCCGGGACTACCCACTACGAGCAGTACTTC
TRBV30,-,TRBJ2-7,-,CAWREALSIREQYF,TGTGCCTGGAGGGAGGCTCTGAGCATAAGAGAGCAGTACTTC
TRBV28,few,TRBJ1-2,-,CASRSWDSIGDGYTF,TGTGCCAGCAGATCCTGGGACTCAATAGGAGATGGCTACACCTTC
TRBV3-1/TRBV3-2,-,TRBJ2-4,-,CASSHTAAKNIQYF,TGTGCCAGCAGCCATACAGCAGCCAAAAACATTCAGTACTTC
TRBV4-2,medium-sized,TRBJ1-3,TRBD1,CASSQAGTGSGNTIYF,TGTGCCAGCAGCCAAGCCGGGACAGGATCTGGAAACACCATATATTTT
TRBV28,few,TRBJ1-2,-,CASSFPQAPGYTF,TGTGCCAGCAGTTTTCCACAGGCCCCTGGCTACACCTTC
TRBV28,once,TRBJ1-5,TRBD1,CASTVDRVGGQPQHF,TGTGCCAGCACCGTGGACAGGGTAGGAGGTCAGCCCCAGCATTTT
TRBV7-8,-,TRBJ2-3,-,CASSLGLLALTDTQYF,TGTGCCAGCAGCTTAGGGCTCCTAGCACTCACAGATACGCAGTATTTT
TRBV2,once,TRBJ2-3,TRBD2,CASSEEASGITDTQYF,TGTGCCAGCAGTGAAGAGGCTAGCGGGATCACAGATACGCAGTATTTT
TRBV7-9,-,TRBJ1-4,TRBD1,CASSRAGTGSEKLFF,TGTGCCAGCAGCAGAGCCGGGACAGGTAGCGAAAAACTGTTTTTT
TRBV5-1,-,TRBJ1-1,-,CASSLGQGGAMNTEAFF,TGCGCCAGCAGCTTGGGTCAGGGTGGCGCTATGAACACTGAAGCTTTCTTT
TRBV7-8,-,TRBJ2-7,TRBD2,CASSRTLAGVSYEQYF,TGTGCCAGCAGCCGAACGCTAGCGGGAGTCTCCTACGAGCAGTACTTC
TRBV30,few,TRBJ1-4,TRBD1,CAWQTGFNEKLFF,TGTGCCTGGCAGACAGGGTTCAATGAAAAACTGTTTTTT
TRBV5-8,-,TRBJ1-2,-,CASSGESYGYTF,TGTGCCAGCAGTGGGGAGAGCTATGGCTACACCTTC
TRBV6-5,once,TRBJ1-3,-,CASRYSSGNTIYF,TGTGCCAGCAGGTATAGCTCTGGAAACACCATATATTTT
TRBV14,-,TRBJ2-1,-,CASSPSTVYNEQFF,TGTGCCAGCAGCCCCTCGACAGTTTACAATGAGCAGTTCTTC
TRBV7-8,-,TRBJ1-2,-,CASSLGGTINYGYTF,TGTGCCAGCAGCTTAGGCGGTACGATCAACTATGGCTACACCTTC
TRBV10-2,-,TRBJ2-7,-,CASRGGPPSLYEQYF,TGCGCCAGCAGGGGGGGGCCTCCCAGCCTCTACGAGCAGTACTTC
TRBV25-1,-,TRBJ1-5,-,CASSPEGNQPQHF,TGTGCCAGCAGCCCCGAGGGCAATCAGCCCCAGCATTTT
TRBV27,-,TRBJ1-4,-,CASSLRGGDEKLFF,TGTGCCAGCAGTTTACGAGGGGGGGATGAAAAACTGTTTTTT
TRBV6-5,-,TRBJ1-1,TRBD1,CASSYSGQGRAFF,TGTGCCAGCAGTTACTCGGGACAGGGGAGAGCTTTCTTT
TRBV7-6,-,TRBJ2-1,-,CASSLGGQGHEQFF,TGTGCCAGCAGCTTAGGCGGCCAGGGGCATGAGCAGTTCTTC
TRBV11-2,few,TRBJ1-1,-,CASSLDQLREAFF,TGTGCCAGCAGCTTAGATCAACTAAGGGAAGCTTTCTTT
TRBV28,-,TRBJ2-2,TRBD1,CASHSRDRQHTGELFF,TGTGCCAGCCATTCCCGGGACAGACAACACACCGGGGAGCTGTTTTTT
TRBV12-3/TRBV12-4,-,TRBJ1-4,-,CASSGTNGEKLFF,TGTGCCAGCTCCGGGACTAACGGGGAAAAACTGTTTTTT
TRBV6-5,once,TRBJ1-2,-,CASSSGAANYGYTF,TGTGCCAGCAGTTCAGGGGCCGCTAACTATGGCTACACCTTC
TRBV6-2/TRBV6-3,-,TRBJ1-5,TRBD1,CASTPRTGINQPQHF,TGTGCCAGCACCCCGAGGACAGGGATCAATCAGCCCCAGCATTTT
TRBV5-6,-,TRBJ2-1,-,CASSTIPGYNEQFF,TGTGCCAGCAGCACCATCCCGGGTTACAATGAGCAGTTCTTC
TRBV19,once,TRBJ1-5,-,CASHGQPQSAQHF,TGTGCCAGCCATGGGCAGCCCCAATCAGCCCAGCATTTT
TRBV6-5,once,TRBJ2-1,TRBD2,CASSYSVAGGKNEQFF,TGTGCCAGCAGTTACTCCGTAGCGGGAGGGAAGAATGAGCAGTTCTTC
TRBV7-2,-,TRBJ2-7,-,CASSLEGGYEQYF,TGTGCCAGCAGCTTGGAGGGAGGCTACGAGCAGTACTTC
TRBV27,-,TRBJ2-1,TRBD1,CASSSPAGGINEQFF,TGTGCCAGCAGTTCCCCCGCAGGGGGCATCAATGAGCAGTTCTTC
TRBV2,-,TRBJ2-3,-,CASRAGLNTDTQYF,TGTGCCAGCAGGGCAGGGCTAAACACAGATACGCAGTATTTT